This T cell receptor beta chain emerged from a study of blood T cell repertoires in COVID-19. Whole-study context: Nucleic acid was either cDNA or gDNA, and it came from T cells, B-cell-depleted T cells, or PBMCs.

TCRdb's copy holds only in-frame clones and misses some; the assay was immunoSEQ multiplex PCR. The table has 160,000 or so clones, roughly 80% seen once; the top ten hold 1.5% to 1.7%. The source is a human donor in a cohort sampled during active COVID-19. The sequencing input was peripheral blood.

This CDR3 is CASSQEGALSSYNEQFF. The CDR3 DNA reads as TGTGCCAGCAGCCAGGAGGGGGCCCTAAGCTCCTACAATGAGCAGTTCTTC. The chain carries TRBV3-1 (or the pseudogene TRBV3-2) and TRBJ2-1, with D tentatively TRBD1 (7 bases). The CDR3 is 17 residues long. Germline CDR1 and CDR2: LGHDT and YNNKEL (reference sequence). The V end lost 3 bases, the J end lost 0 bases, and 15 bases lay between the germline ends.